What follows describes a single T cell receptor beta chain. Its cognate antigen is unknown. The data were produced by immunoSEQ multiplex PCR, yet TCRdb's version contains in-frame clones alone and is incomplete. The data hold approximately 200,000 clones, with 90% to 95% observed a single time. This specimen belongs to a study of cytomegalovirus exposure and HLA in healthy donors. The study's findings and limits: A later analysis found first-cohort TCR clusters tended to co-occur in the approximately 110 validation repertoires.

CDR3 length: 14 residues. The V end was cut by 4 bases, the J end by 5 bases, with 15 bases between. Germline V gives CDR1 SGHRS, CDR2 YFSETQ. Material for sequencing was PBMCs. This TCR was sampled from a woman between 18 and 29 years old in good health and CMV-seronegative. The J gene is TRBJ1-2, the V gene TRBV5-1, with a possible D match to TRBD1 (5 bases). The CDR3 spells CASSPQGQEYGYTF. The CDR3 DNA reads as TGCGCCAGCAGCCCCCAGGGTCAAGAGTATGGCTACACCTTC.